This T cell receptor beta chain was sequenced during a study of neurological immune-mediated disorders. Many counts were recorded for this clonotype. V lost 6 bases, J lost 7 bases, and 11 bases stayed unmatched. The CDR3 runs 15 residues. Synthesis of cDNA was accomplished via 5'RACE employing 10-nucleotide random UMIs. MiXCR was run by TCRdb on the 5' RACE reads, yielding one entry per CDR3 protein. The sample consists of 70,000 to 90,000 distinct CDR3 sequences, less than 5.5% of them appearing once. The sample consisted of PBMCs. The chain links TRBV12-3 or TRBV12-4 to TRBJ2-3; TRBD2 aligns across 9 bases. This TCR derives from a woman in her thirties with multiple sclerosis. This chain's CDR3 is CASSPRRGGIHTQYF. For the CDR3, the DNA is TGTGCCAGCAGCCCCAGGCGGGGGGGGATCCATACGCAGTATTTT.